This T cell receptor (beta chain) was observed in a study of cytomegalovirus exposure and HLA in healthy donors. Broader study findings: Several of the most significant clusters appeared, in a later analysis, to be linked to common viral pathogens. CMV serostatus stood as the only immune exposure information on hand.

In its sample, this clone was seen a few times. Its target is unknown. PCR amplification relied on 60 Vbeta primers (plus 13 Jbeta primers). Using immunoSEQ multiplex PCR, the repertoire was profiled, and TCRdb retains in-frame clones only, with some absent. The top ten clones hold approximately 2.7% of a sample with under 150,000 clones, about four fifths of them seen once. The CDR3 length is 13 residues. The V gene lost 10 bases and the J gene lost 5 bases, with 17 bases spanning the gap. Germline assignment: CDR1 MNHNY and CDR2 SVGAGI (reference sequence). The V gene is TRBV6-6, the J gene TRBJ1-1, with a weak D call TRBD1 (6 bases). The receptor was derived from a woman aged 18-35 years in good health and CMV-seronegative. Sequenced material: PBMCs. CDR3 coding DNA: TGTGCCATCTCAAACGGGGGGCGTACTGAAGCTTTCTTT. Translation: CAISNGGRTEAFF.